Many counts were recorded for the clone carrying this T cell receptor (beta chain). Its antigen is not known. The data stem from a study of CD8+CD57+ T cells in acquired aplastic anemia. The study profiled TCR beta VDJ and CDR3 using genomic DNA as template. TCRdb re-derived calls from the reads in MiXCR, one entry per CDR3 protein. The sample holds approximately 160,000 distinct CDR3 sequences; around half are singletons and the top ten take 2.5% to 4%. Patients included in sequencing had previously demonstrated CD8+CD57+ cell expansion by flow cytometry. Therapy had not been given to patients before blood sampling. V lost 8 bases to trimming and J lost 4 bases; unmatched junction nucleotides: 7. The CDR3 consists of 14 residues. General observations from the study: With respect to CD8+ Simpson's diversity, patients and controls did not differ significantly. Overlapping CD8+ CDR3 repertoires of patients and controls contained around 30 shared sequences.

This TCR derives from a human donor with aplastic anemia. Sequencing used sorted CD4+, CD8+, or CD8+CD57+ T cells (not recorded which) from PBMCs. This chain links TRBV12-3 or TRBV12-4 with TRBJ2-3; 9 nucleotides align to TRBD1. CDR3 protein: CASGYRGPSDTQYF. The CDR3 nucleotides are TGTGCCAGCGGGTACAGGGGGCCCTCAGATACGCAGTATTTT.